Sequencing of this T cell receptor beta chain was carried out in a study of blood T cell repertoires in COVID-19. Overall study context: Samples came from the United States, Italy and Spain, spanning acute and convalescent COVID-19.

Sequencing used immunoSEQ multiplex PCR; TCRdb keeps in-frame clones, though not all of them. Of roughly 370,000 clones detected, around nine tenths appear once; the ten largest clones hold about 10%. The length of the CDR3 is 15 residues. Per the germline V gene, CDR1 is SEHNR and CDR2 is FQNEAQ (reference sequence). The trim removed 1 base at V and 5 bases at J, leaving 7 bases unmatched. Participant ages covered roughly 18 to 89 years across 24 US areas. This clonotype originated in a woman between 50 and 59 years old who had recovered from COVID-19. The sample comprised PBMCs or T cells enriched from blood (not recorded which). The gene calls are TRBV7-9 and TRBJ1-2; 7 bases line up with TRBD1. DNA for the CDR3: TGTGCCAGCAGCTTAGAACAGGGGCCCAGTTATGGCTACACCTTC. Protein sequence: CASSLEQGPSYGYTF.